This T cell receptor beta chain appears in the sequencing data of a study of shared clonotypes between healthy human individuals (TCRdb year 2020). Regarding the complete study: Three men and a couple of women, aged 18 to 49 years, made up the cohort. For each donor, CD4 naive and CD4 memory were each run on three plates, CD8 naive on two plates, and CD8 memory on one plate. The study deeply sequenced blood TCR repertoires of several healthy adults to estimate repertoire size and the extent of clonotype sharing between individuals. Different laboratories and diverse techniques were used to prepare libraries and sequence TCR repertoires, to increase sequencing depth and limit assay-specific biases. Per donor, leukapheresis produced somewhere between about 0.94 and 10 billion PBMCs.

Note on this clone: The antigen it binds to is not known. Per-nucleotide qualities are absent, and no much larger clonotype sits a single base away.

Using the deep immunoSEQ assay, TCR CDR3 regions were amplified from genomic DNA by multiplex PCR. Genomic DNA extracted from each cell subset was distributed evenly over all wells of several immunoSEQ 96-well plates, and each plate served as one replicate. Each replicate PCR for sorted subsets received about 200 ng genomic DNA, equal to around 32,000 T cell genomes. Purified libraries were quantified with a Qubit 3.0 fluorometer, sized on a Bioanalyzer 2100, and re-quantified with the KAPA Library Quantification kit. A separate single-read 150-cycle Illumina NextSeq 550 flow cell was used to sequence each immunoSEQ 96-well plate. In the paper's pipeline: Because the immunoSEQ output included only junctional sequences and no quality scores, the filtering could not be the same as the filtering used for full-length reads. Sequences were annotated with PyIR, a Python wrapper for IgBLAST v1.9, using IMGT germline references to assign V/J genes and CDR3. Reads were filtered out if the reads had weak V/J assignments (E-value above 1e-6), no CDR3, stop codons, out-of-frame junctions, or ambiguous translated residues. V3J clonotypes were defined as sequences sharing an identical inferred V gene, J gene, and CDR3 amino acid sequence. Percentage overlap between repertoires was computed as shared unique clonotypes divided by the size of the smaller repertoire. RTK rarefaction, the Chao1 estimator, and Recon v2.1 estimates of unobserved clonotypes were used to assess repertoire richness. Generation probabilities for all TCRbeta clonotypes obtained by the gDNA method from a handful of donors were computed using OLGA. The table was pulled from immuneACCESS by TCRdb, which kept in-frame rearrangements only. Such tables lose some clones; where checked, under half of the loss comes from unresolved V genes, and the rest has no known cause. V and J calls and clone size are given by that table; D and trimming were obtained from the DNA. Here the sample has 2 million to 2.5 million clones; 85% to 95% occur a single time. Under 0.45% of the sample is held by the ten biggest clonotypes.

The germline V gene encodes CDR1 MRHNA and CDR2 SNTAGT. The CDR3 measures 16 amino acids from cysteine to phenylalanine. Only the CDR3 DNA stays, 48 bases, in frame from base 1. V drops 6 bases and J drops 2 bases, leaving 20 bases in between. Broad study findings and their caveats: About 5% of naive CD4, 3% to 3.5% of naive CD8, roughly 2.5% of memory CD4, and 0.4% of memory CD8 clonotypes were shared across several donors. Clonotypes shared by all four sorted-subset donors showed higher generation probabilities than non-shared clonotypes. Larger estimated clonotype richness was generally found for naive subsets than for memory subsets. Sampling was restricted to blood, and TCR repertoires in tissue are likely to differ from TCR repertoires in blood. Incomplete sequencing was indicated by rarefaction of sorted-subset datasets, despite the large sequencing depth. Pairwise subsampling led to the expectation that sequencing depth would affect the degree of clonotype sharing among donors. Because the study included only a small number of donors, the genetic and exposure-history diversity represented was limited.

Healthy HIV-negative adults with no recently reported acute infections or vaccinations were included as donors. Every donor was a Caucasian adult residing in Nashville, Tennessee, USA. CD4+ T cells were enriched through magnetic negative selection, after which naive cells were positively selected on CD45RA and the remaining negative fraction served as the memory subset. Blood was collected by leukapheresis, and PBMCs were isolated by Ficoll-Histopaque density gradient centrifugation and then cryopreserved in liquid nitrogen vapor phase. Analytical flow cytometry was used to check the purity and quantity of every magnetically sorted T cell population. From each sorted fraction, genomic DNA was isolated and quantified by UV absorbance on a Nanodrop 2000c.

This sequence was found in a man younger than 30 in good health. Some clones in this sample may be carry-over from other donors' samples. The sequence is built from TRBV6-4 and TRBJ2-7; the D gene is tentatively TRBD1 or TRBD2, each matching 5 bases. The material sequenced was naive CD4+ T cells from PBMCs. This specimen's cell subset or site label, per the study, means: CD45RA+ positively selected. Here is the DNA: TGTGCCAGCAGCCCCGGGGCCACAGGTGGCACCTACGAGCAGTACTTC. It specifies CASSPGATGGTYEQYF.